The 24 T cell receptor beta chains below all came from one sample that was sequenced in a study of CD8 T cells in ankylosing spondylitis. TCRdb independently ran MiXCR on the 5' RACE reads; one entry per CDR3 protein. The data hold roughly 39,000 distinct CDR3 sequences, with around 2.8% observed a single time. Sequenced input: blood, either unsorted or a sorted T cell fraction (not recorded which). These receptors came from a male donor with ankylosing spondylitis or in good health (not recorded which).

Ten or more counts support this clonotype. The chain employs TRBV9 and TRBJ2-7; D not certain. V was shortened by 0 bases and J by 4 bases, with 14 bases between the two germline ends. The germline V gene encodes CDR1 SGDLS and CDR2 YYNGEE. CDR3 length: 15 residues. The CDR3 nucleotides read TGTGCCAGCAGCGTAGCAACGAGTGCCCCTTACGAGCAGTACTTC. Translated: CASSVATSAPYEQYF.

This clonotype was seen ten or more times. The chain combines TRBV9 with TRBJ2-2; D is tentatively TRBD1 or TRBD2 (5 bases each). CDR1 and CDR2 (germline): SGDLS, YYNGEE. V was pared by 2 bases and J by 0 bases, with 11 bases between. This CDR3 has 16 residues. CDR3 bases: TGTGCCAGCAGCGTGGCCGGGACGGCGAACACCGGGGAGCTGTTTTTT. Encoded protein: CASSVAGTANTGELFF.

There are many counts of this clonotype. The rearrangement links TRBV9 to TRBJ2-4, with TRBD2 matching over 7 bases. Germline CDR1 SGDLS, CDR2 YYNGEE. This CDR3 is built from 13 residues. The J segment lost 8 bases and the V segment lost 3 bases, leaving 5 bases of the junction unmatched. The CDR3 DNA sequence: TGTGCCAGCAGCGCACCGGGGGGACACATTCAGTACTTC. Translation gives CASSAPGGHIQYF. The full variable domain, in which reference TRBV9 and TRBJ2-4 provide the parts outside the CDR3, is DSGVTQTPKHLITATGQRVTLRCSPRSGDLSVYWYQQSLDQGLQFLIQYYNGEERAKGNILERFSAQQFPDLHSELNLSSLELGDSALYFCASSAPGGHIQYFGAGTRLSVL.

This clonotype was seen at least ten times. This CDR3 is CASSVALSEQFF. The CDR3 DNA reads as TGTGCCAGCAGCGTAGCTCTCTCCGAGCAGTTCTTC. V and J are TRBV9 and TRBJ2-1; D ambiguous. Between the trimmed V and J ends, which lost 0 bases and 10 bases, there was a span of 8 bases. Germline CDR1 and CDR2: SGDLS and YYNGEE. This CDR3 comprises 12 residues.

This clonotype was seen at least ten times. The CDR3 spells CASSVVQAMGTEAFF. CDR3 in DNA: TGTGCCAGCAGCGTAGTGCAGGCGATGGGGACTGAAGCTTTCTTT. This chain links TRBV9 with TRBJ1-1; D call uncertain. CDR1 is SGDLS and CDR2 is YYNGEE in the germline V gene. The CDR3 is made up of 15 amino acids. V lost 0 bases and J 5 bases, leaving 14 bases between the germline ends.

Ten or more counts support this clonotype. The genes are TRBV9 and TRBJ2-3, with D unresolved. Trimming cost V 3 bases and J 5 bases, with 10 bases left between them. The CDR3 has 13 residues. Germline CDR1 is SGDLS and CDR2 is YYNGEE. The CDR3 DNA follows: TGTGCCAGCAGCGAAAGTACAGAAGATACGCAGTATTTT. It specifies CASSESTEDTQYF.

This clonotype was detected only a few times. The V and J genes are TRBV9 and TRBJ2-3; 7 bases map to TRBD2. The germline V gene encodes CDR1 SGDLS and CDR2 YYNGEE. With V trimmed by 0 bases and J by 5 bases, 6 bases remained unmatched. The CDR3 covers 15 residues. The CDR3 region is CASSVASGGVDTQYF. The CDR3 DNA is TGTGCCAGCAGCGTAGCTAGCGGAGGGGTAGATACGCAGTATTTT.

This clonotype was recorded many times. This rearrangement joins TRBV9 to TRBJ2-3, with 7 bases that match TRBD2. Germline values: CDR1 SGDLS, CDR2 YYNGEE. Trimming removed 3 bases from V and 8 bases from J; junction bases left unmatched: 9. The length of the CDR3 is 14 residues. The CDR3 protein is CASSEDSPGGTQYF. DNA of the CDR3: TGTGCCAGCAGCGAGGACTCCCCGGGGGGTACGCAGTATTTT. Drawing the rest from reference TRBV9 and TRBJ2-3, the complete variable domain is DSGVTQTPKHLITATGQRVTLRCSPRSGDLSVYWYQQSLDQGLQFLIQYYNGEERAKGNILERFSAQQFPDLHSELNLSSLELGDSALYFCASSEDSPGGTQYFGPGTRLTVL.

This clonotype was detected a few times. The V call is TRBV9, the J call TRBJ1-5; 8 positions match TRBD1. From germline, CDR1 is SGDLS and CDR2 YYNGEE. The CDR3 consists of 15 residues. V gave up 4 bases and J gave up 6 bases; unmatched junction bases: 9. CDR3 region: CASSPGTGGSQPQHF. Written as DNA, the CDR3 is TGTGCCAGCAGCCCCGGGACAGGCGGAAGTCAGCCCCAGCATTTT.

The table lists this clonotype with many counts. The chain uses TRBV9 and TRBJ2-3, with D perhaps matching TRBD2 (5 bases). Trimming took off 0 bases at V and 3 bases at J, with 14 bases between the two ends. Germline loops: CDR1 SGDLS, CDR2 YYNGEE. This CDR3 is built from 16 residues. CDR3 amino acids: CASSVGLAAGTDTQYF. DNA for the CDR3: TGTGCCAGCAGCGTAGGTCTTGCTGCGGGTACAGATACGCAGTATTTT. Based on the CDR3 plus reference TRBV9 and TRBJ2-3, the full variable domain is DSGVTQTPKHLITATGQRVTLRCSPRSGDLSVYWYQQSLDQGLQFLIQYYNGEERAKGNILERFSAQQFPDLHSELNLSSLELGDSALYFCASSVGLAAGTDTQYFGPGTRLTVL.

There are many counts of this clonotype. This chain uses TRBV9 with TRBJ2-5; D uncertain. Trimming stripped 0 bases from V and 5 bases from J, with 11 bases between. Germline V gene data show CDR1 as SGDLS and CDR2 as YYNGEE. There are 14 residues in the CDR3. In DNA form, the CDR3 reads TGTGCCAGCAGCGTAGCCGCCCGGGTGGAGACCCAGTACTTC. Translating it yields CASSVAARVETQYF.

Ten or more counts support this clonotype. The chain recombines TRBV9 with TRBJ2-2; either TRBD1 or TRBD2 may supply D (5 bases each). The CDR3 sequence is 17 residues long. Trimming stripped 0 bases from V and 5 bases from J, with 17 bases between. Germline loops: CDR1 SGDLS, CDR2 YYNGEE. For the CDR3, the DNA is TGTGCCAGCAGCGTAGCTCCCTCGGGGCTAGGGACCGGGGAGCTGTTTTTT. Its protein is CASSVAPSGLGTGELFF.

At least ten counts were recorded for this clonotype. The chain links TRBV9 to TRBJ1-1; D is ambiguous. The CDR3 is 15 residues long. With 4 bases removed from V and 0 bases from J, the gap between germline ends came to 13 bases. From germline, CDR1 is SGDLS and CDR2 YYNGEE. The CDR3 nucleotides read TGTGCCAGCAGCCCCCTCGGGAGCATGAACACTGAAGCTTTCTTT. This translates into CASSPLGSMNTEAFF. The full variable domain, rest sourced from reference TRBV9 and TRBJ1-1, is DSGVTQTPKHLITATGQRVTLRCSPRSGDLSVYWYQQSLDQGLQFLIQYYNGEERAKGNILERFSAQQFPDLHSELNLSSLELGDSALYFCASSPLGSMNTEAFFGQGTRLTVV.

This clonotype was detected many times. The CDR3 protein is CASSARDRAHYGYTF. DNA of the CDR3: TGTGCCAGCAGCGCCCGGGACAGGGCACACTATGGCTACACCTTC. This chain links TRBV9 with TRBJ1-2, with TRBD1 matching over 9 bases. The CDR3 consists of 15 residues. V shed 3 bases, J shed 3 bases, and the junction held 6 bases outside the gene matches. The germline V gene encodes CDR1 SGDLS and CDR2 YYNGEE.

This clonotype was observed a few times. V is TRBV9 and J is TRBJ2-6, with D possibly matching TRBD2 (6 bases). The V gene's germline CDR1 is SGDLS and CDR2 YYNGEE. V was shortened by 0 bases and J by 2 bases, with 6 bases between the two germline ends. The CDR3 contains 15 residues. CDR3 nucleotides: TGTGCCAGCAGCGTAGCGGGAGCTGGGGCCAACGTCCTGACTTTC. Protein: CASSVAGAGANVLTF.

This clonotype has at least ten counts. V and J are TRBV9 and TRBJ2-5; a weak D match, TRBD1 (6 bases). CDR3 length: 13 amino acids. V was pared by 0 bases and J by 5 bases, with 8 bases between. Germline V gives CDR1 SGDLS, CDR2 YYNGEE. The CDR3 sequence: CASSVGQGETQYF. CDR3 nucleotides: TGTGCCAGCAGCGTAGGGCAGGGGGAGACCCAGTACTTC.

The sample holds many counts of this clonotype. The chain is built from TRBV9 and TRBJ2-1; D is undetermined. CDR1 is SGDLS, CDR2 YYNGEE, per germline. This CDR3 is 15 amino acids long. The V gene lost 0 bases and the J gene lost 5 bases, with 12 bases spanning the gap. The CDR3 reads CASSVEPDPDNEQFF. CDR3 DNA sequence: TGTGCCAGCAGCGTAGAACCGGACCCTGACAATGAGCAGTTCTTC. The whole variable domain, remainder taken from reference TRBV9 and TRBJ2-1, is DSGVTQTPKHLITATGQRVTLRCSPRSGDLSVYWYQQSLDQGLQFLIQYYNGEERAKGNILERFSAQQFPDLHSELNLSSLELGDSALYFCASSVEPDPDNEQFFGPGTRLTVL.

The chain is built from TRBV9 and TRBJ1-5; D possibly corresponds to TRBD1 (5 bases). Trimming cost V 4 bases and J 7 bases, with 15 bases left between them. The CDR3 runs to 14 residues. Germline lookup yields CDR1 SGDLS and CDR2 YYNGEE. CDR3 residues: CASSSRGVGQPQHF. Written as DNA, the CDR3 is TGTGCCAGCAGCAGTCGGGGGGTCGGCCAGCCCCAGCATTTT. Full variable domain (rest looked up from reference TRBV9 and TRBJ1-5): DSGVTQTPKHLITATGQRVTLRCSPRSGDLSVYWYQQSLDQGLQFLIQYYNGEERAKGNILERFSAQQFPDLHSELNLSSLELGDSALYFCASSSRGVGQPQHFGDGTRLSIL.

This clonotype came up many times. The chain joins TRBV9 to TRBJ1-1; TRBD1 might be the D (6 bases). Looked up from germline, CDR1 is SGDLS and CDR2 is YYNGEE. The V and J ends lost 4 bases and 4 bases respectively, with 14 bases between them. The CDR3 runs to 14 residues. This chain's CDR3 is CASSPQGSGTEAFF. CDR3 in DNA: TGTGCCAGCAGCCCACAGGGAAGTGGCACTGAAGCTTTCTTT.

This clonotype was detected many times. The chain combines TRBV9 with TRBJ2-1; 9 nucleotides match TRBD1. CDR3 length equals 16 residues. Trimming at V came to 0 bases and at J to 7 bases, leaving 8 bases not matched to a gene. The germline V gene encodes CDR1 SGDLS and CDR2 YYNGEE. Here the CDR3 reads CASSVDGTGTGNEQFF. The CDR3 DNA reads TGTGCCAGCAGCGTAGACGGGACAGGGACGGGGAATGAGCAGTTCTTC.

This clonotype came up many times. This sequence joins TRBV9 and TRBJ2-7; 7 bases are a match to TRBD2. The V gene end was trimmed by 4 bases and the J gene end by 4 bases; junction bases not matched to a gene: 8. The CDR3 runs 14 residues. The V gene's germline CDR1 is SGDLS and CDR2 YYNGEE. The DNA for the CDR3 is TGTGCCAGCAGCCTCGGGAGTAGCGGGTACGAGCAGTACTTC. This sequence encodes CASSLGSSGYEQYF.

This clonotype was found many times. The genes are TRBV9 and TRBJ1-4; D is ambiguous. The CDR3 runs 16 residues. Germline values: CDR1 SGDLS, CDR2 YYNGEE. The V gene lost 1 base and the J gene lost 7 bases, with 17 bases spanning the gap. CDR3 region: CASSVSSRGHSEKLFF. The CDR3 region has the DNA TGTGCCAGCAGCGTAAGCTCTCGAGGGCATAGTGAAAAACTGTTTTTT.

This clonotype was counted ten times or more. The chain joins TRBV9 to TRBJ2-1; D may match TRBD1 or TRBD2 (5 bases each). The germline V and J ends were trimmed by 4 bases and 9 bases, with 11 bases remaining between them. The CDR3 is 12 residues long. The germline V gene has CDR1 SGDLS and CDR2 YYNGEE. The chain's CDR3 is CASSLGPSEQFF. In DNA, the CDR3 is TGTGCCAGCAGCTTGGGACCGAGTGAGCAGTTCTTC.

This clonotype was picked up many times. The chain employs TRBV9 and TRBJ2-5, with 8 bases aligning to TRBD1. Germline CDR1 is SGDLS and CDR2 is YYNGEE. CDR3 length equals 15 residues. After removal of 3 bases from V and 5 bases from J, the junction contained 9 bases not matched to a gene. CDR3 DNA: TGTGCCAGCAGCGGCCGGACAGGGAACAGGGAGACCCAGTACTTC. Translating it yields CASSGRTGNRETQYF.